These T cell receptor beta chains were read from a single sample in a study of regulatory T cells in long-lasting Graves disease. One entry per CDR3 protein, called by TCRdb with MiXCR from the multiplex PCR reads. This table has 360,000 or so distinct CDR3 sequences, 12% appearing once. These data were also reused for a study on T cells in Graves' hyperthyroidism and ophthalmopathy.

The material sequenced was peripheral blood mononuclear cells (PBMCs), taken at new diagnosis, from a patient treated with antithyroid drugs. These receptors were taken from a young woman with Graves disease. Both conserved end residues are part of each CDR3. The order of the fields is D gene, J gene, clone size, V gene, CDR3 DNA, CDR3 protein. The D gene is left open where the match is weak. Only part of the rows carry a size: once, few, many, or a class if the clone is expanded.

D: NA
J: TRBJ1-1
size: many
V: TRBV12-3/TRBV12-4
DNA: TGTGCCAGCAGTTTAGGGTTCGCGGGTGAAGCTTTCTTT
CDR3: CASSLGFAGEAFF

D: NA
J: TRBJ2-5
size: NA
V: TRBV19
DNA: TGTGCCAGTAGTATCCGCGACGAGCAGTCCCAGTACTTC
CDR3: CASSIRDEQSQYF

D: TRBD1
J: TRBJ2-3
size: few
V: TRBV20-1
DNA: TGCAGTGCTAGAGATCAAGACAGGGGGGATACGCAGTATTTT
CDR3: CSARDQDRGDTQYF

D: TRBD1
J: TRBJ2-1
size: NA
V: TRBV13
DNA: TGTGCCAGCAGCCTTGACAGGGGACGTCCCAGCTCCTACAATGAGCAGTTCTTC
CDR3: CASSLDRGRPSSYNEQFF

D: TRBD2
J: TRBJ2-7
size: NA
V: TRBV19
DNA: TGTGCCAGTAGTACCGAGAGCGGGAGCTCCTACGAGCAGTACTTC
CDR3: CASSTESGSSYEQYF

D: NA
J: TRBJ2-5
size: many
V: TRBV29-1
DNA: TGCAGCGTTGATCTATTAGCGGCTAACCAAGAGACCCAGTACTTC
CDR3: CSVDLLAANQETQYF

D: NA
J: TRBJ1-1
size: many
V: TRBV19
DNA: TGTGCCAGTAGTAGGGCGGGGAACACTGAAGCTTTCTTT
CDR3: CASSRAGNTEAFF

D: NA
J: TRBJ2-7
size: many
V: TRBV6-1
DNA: TGTGCCAGCACCAATACATTTACGAGTTTAGCGGCCTCCTACGAGCAGTACTTC
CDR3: CASTNTFTSLAASYEQYF

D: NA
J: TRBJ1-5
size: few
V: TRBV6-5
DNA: TGTGCCAGCAGTTACTCGAGTAGGGCAGGAGGTCAGCCCCAGCATTTT
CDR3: CASSYSSRAGGQPQHF

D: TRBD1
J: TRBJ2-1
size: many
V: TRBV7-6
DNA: TGTGCCAGCAGCCTACGGCCGTACTCCGGGACAGGGCTCGACAATGAGCAGTTCTTC
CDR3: CASSLRPYSGTGLDNEQFF

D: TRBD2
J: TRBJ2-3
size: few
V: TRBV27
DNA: TGTGCCAGCAGTTATCAGACTAGCGGACCCACAGATACGCAGTATTTT
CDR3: CASSYQTSGPTDTQYF

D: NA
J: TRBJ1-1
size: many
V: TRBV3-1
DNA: TGTGCCAGCAGCGCCCTGACGGAATCCATGAACACTGAAGCTTTCTTT
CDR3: CASSALTESMNTEAFF

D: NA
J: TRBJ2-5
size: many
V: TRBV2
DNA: TGTGCCAGCAGTGGACAGGGGGCTTTAGCGGGAGTCGGAGAGACCCAGTACTTC
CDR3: CASSGQGALAGVGETQYF

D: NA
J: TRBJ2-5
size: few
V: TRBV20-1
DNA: TGCAGTGCTAGTATTGAAGGGGAGACCCAGTACTTC
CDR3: CSASIEGETQYF

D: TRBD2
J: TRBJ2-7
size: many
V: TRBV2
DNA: TGTGCCAGCAGAGAAATAGCGGGTCCCTACGAGCAGTACTTC
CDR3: CASREIAGPYEQYF

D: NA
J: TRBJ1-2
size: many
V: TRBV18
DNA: TGTGCCAGCTCACCGACGGGGACGGTCGACTATGGCTACACCTTC
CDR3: CASSPTGTVDYGYTF

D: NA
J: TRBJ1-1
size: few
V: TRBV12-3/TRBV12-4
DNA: TGTGCCAGCAGCTTTTTTTACATGAACACTGAAGCTTTCTTT
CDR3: CASSFFYMNTEAFF

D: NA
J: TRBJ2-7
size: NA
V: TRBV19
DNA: TGTGCCAGTAGTAGATCCGGGACGGAGACGCGCTACGAGCAGTACTTC
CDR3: CASSRSGTETRYEQYF

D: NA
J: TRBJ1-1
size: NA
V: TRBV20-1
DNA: TGCAGTGCTAGAATCGCAGCCCCGAACACTGAAGCTTTCTTT
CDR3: CSARIAAPNTEAFF

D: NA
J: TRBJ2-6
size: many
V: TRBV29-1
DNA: TGCAGCGTTGAAGATCGTGGGTTTTCTGGGGCCAACGTCCTGACTTTC
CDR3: CSVEDRGFSGANVLTF

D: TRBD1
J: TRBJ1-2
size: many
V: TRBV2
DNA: TGTGCCACTTATCGACAGGGGGCGACCGGCTACACCTTC
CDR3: CATYRQGATGYTF

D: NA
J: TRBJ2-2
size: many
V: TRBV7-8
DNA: TGTGCCAGCAGCCCAACTTGGGGCGGGGAGCTGTTTTTT
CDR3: CASSPTWGGELFF

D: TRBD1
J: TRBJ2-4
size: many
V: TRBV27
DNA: TGTGCCAGCAGTGGTCCAGGGGGACGGGACATTCAGTACTTC
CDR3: CASSGPGGRDIQYF

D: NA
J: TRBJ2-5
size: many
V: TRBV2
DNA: TGTGCCAGCAGTCCCAGGGTAAAAGAGACCCAGTACTTC
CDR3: CASSPRVKETQYF

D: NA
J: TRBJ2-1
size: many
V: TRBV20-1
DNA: TGCAGTGCTAGAGATCTGGGGAGCTCCTACAATGAGCAGTTCTTC
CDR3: CSARDLGSSYNEQFF

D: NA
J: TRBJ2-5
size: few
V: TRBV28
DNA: TGTGCCAGCAGGATGACGGGACCCCAGGTCGGAGAGACCCAGTACTTC
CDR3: CASRMTGPQVGETQYF

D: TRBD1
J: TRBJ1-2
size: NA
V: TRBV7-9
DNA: TGTGCCAGCAGCCAAACAGGGGGCGATCCTAGTAGTACCTTC
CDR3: CASSQTGGDPSSTF

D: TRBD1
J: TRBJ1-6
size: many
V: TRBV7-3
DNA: TGTGCCAGCAGCCTTCAGGGGGGGGGATCACCCCTCCACTTT
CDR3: CASSLQGGGSPLHF

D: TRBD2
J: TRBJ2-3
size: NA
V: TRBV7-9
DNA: TGTGCCAGCAGCTTCAAGAGCGGGGGCCCCTCTAGCACAGATACGCAGTATTTT
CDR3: CASSFKSGGPSSTDTQYF

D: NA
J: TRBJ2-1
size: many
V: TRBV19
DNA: TGTGCCAGTAGTTGGGCCAACCCTGGGAATGAGCAGTTCTTC
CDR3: CASSWANPGNEQFF

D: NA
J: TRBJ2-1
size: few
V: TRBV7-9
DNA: TGTGCCAGCAGCTTAGCCGGGGGCGAATGGTGGAATGAGCAGTTCTTC
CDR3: CASSLAGGEWWNEQFF

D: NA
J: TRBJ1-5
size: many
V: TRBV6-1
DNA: TGTGCCAGCTCACATGGGGGGAATCAGCCCCAGCATTTT
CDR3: CASSHGGNQPQHF

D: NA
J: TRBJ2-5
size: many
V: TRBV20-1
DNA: TGCAGTGTACTGACAGCGAACCAAGAGACCCAGTACTTC
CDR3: CSVLTANQETQYF

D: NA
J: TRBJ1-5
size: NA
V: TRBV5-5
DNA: TGTGCCAGCAGCCCCCCGGGGAACAATCAGCCCCAGCATTTT
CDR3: CASSPPGNNQPQHF

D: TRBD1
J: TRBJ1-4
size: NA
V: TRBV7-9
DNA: TGTGCCAGCAGCCGACAGGGGGCTCAAGCTAATGAAAAACTGTTTTTT
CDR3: CASSRQGAQANEKLFF

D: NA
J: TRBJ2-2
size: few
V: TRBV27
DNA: TGTGCCAGCAGTCGGACACCCCCCGGGGAGCTGTTTTTT
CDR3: CASSRTPPGELFF

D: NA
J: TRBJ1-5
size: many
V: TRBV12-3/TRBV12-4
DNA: TGTGCCAGCAGTTTGGGACACCGGGGCAATCAGCCCCAGCATTTT
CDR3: CASSLGHRGNQPQHF

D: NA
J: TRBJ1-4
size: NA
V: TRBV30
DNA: TGTGCCTCCACGAGGGGTGCAACTAATGAAAAACTGTTTTTT
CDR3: CASTRGATNEKLFF

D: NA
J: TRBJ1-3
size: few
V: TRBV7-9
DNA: TGTGCCAGCAGCTTCTACAGGGAAACAAACACCATATATTTT
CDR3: CASSFYRETNTIYF

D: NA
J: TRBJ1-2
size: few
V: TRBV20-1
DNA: TGCAGTGCTAGACCCTCGACTGGGAGAGATGGCTATGGCTACACCTTC
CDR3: CSARPSTGRDGYGYTF

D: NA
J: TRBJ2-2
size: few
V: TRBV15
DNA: TGTGCCACCAGCAGAGTGGTCGCTAGTTGGACGACCGGGGAGCTGTTTTTT
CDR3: CATSRVVASWTTGELFF

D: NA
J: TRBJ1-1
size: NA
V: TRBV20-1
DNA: TGCAGTGCTAGAGTTCCAACAGTAGACACTGAAGCTTTCTTT
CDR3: CSARVPTVDTEAFF

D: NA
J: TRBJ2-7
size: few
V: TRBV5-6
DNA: TGTGCCAGCAGTCCTGGGTTTATCAACTCCTACGAGCAGTACTTC
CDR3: CASSPGFINSYEQYF

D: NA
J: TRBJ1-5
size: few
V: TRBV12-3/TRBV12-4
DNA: TGTGCCAGCAGTTGGAACCAGGGAAATCAGCCCCAGCATTTT
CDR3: CASSWNQGNQPQHF

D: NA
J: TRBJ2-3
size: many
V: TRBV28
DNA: TGTGCCAGCAGTTTACTTCGGAGGGCATTAAAGGGAGATACGCAGTATTTT
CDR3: CASSLLRRALKGDTQYF

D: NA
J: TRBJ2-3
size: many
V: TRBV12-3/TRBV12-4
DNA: TGTGCCAGCAGTTTAAGGGAATCAGATACGCAGTATTTT
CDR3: CASSLRESDTQYF

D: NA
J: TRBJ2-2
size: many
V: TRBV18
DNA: TGTGCCAGCTCACCTGGACGGATGGACACCGGGGAGCTGTTTTTT
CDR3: CASSPGRMDTGELFF

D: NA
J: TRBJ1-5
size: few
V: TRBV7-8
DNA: TGTGCCAGCAGGGGAGAGAATCAGCCCCAGCATTTT
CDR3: CASRGENQPQHF

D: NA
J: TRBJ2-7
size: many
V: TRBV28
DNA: TGTGCCAGCAAGGTTCAGTTTAGCTCCTACGAGCAGTACTTC
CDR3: CASKVQFSSYEQYF

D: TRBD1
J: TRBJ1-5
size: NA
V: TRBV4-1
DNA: TGCGCCAGCAGCCACGGCAGGGGGTTGGAGGGCAATCAGCCCCAGCATTTT
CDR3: CASSHGRGLEGNQPQHF

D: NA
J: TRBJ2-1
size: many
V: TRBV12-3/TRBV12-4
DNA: TGTGCCAGCAGCATACACAATGAGCAGTTCTTC
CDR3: CASSIHNEQFF